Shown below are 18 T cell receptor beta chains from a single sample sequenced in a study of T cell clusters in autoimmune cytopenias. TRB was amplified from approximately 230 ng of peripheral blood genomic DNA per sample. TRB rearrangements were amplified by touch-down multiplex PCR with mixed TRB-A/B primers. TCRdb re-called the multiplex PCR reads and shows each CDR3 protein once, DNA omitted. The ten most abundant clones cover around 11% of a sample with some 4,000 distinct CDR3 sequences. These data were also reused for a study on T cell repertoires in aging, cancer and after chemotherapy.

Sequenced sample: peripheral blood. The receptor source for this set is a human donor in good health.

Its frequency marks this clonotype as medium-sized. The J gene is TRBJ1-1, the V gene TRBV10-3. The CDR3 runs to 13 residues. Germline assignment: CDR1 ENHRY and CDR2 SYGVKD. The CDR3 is CAIRESMNTEAFF.

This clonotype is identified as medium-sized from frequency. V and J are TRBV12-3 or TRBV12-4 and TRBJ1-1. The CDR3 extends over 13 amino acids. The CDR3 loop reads CASRSDGNTEAFF.

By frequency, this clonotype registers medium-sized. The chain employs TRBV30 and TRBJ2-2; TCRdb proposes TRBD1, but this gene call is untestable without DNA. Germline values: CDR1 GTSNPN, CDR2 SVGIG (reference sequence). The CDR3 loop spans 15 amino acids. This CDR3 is CAWSVETGITGELFF.

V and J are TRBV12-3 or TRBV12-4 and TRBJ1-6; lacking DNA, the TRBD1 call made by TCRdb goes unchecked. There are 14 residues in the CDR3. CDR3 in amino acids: CASSLGGGGSPLHF.

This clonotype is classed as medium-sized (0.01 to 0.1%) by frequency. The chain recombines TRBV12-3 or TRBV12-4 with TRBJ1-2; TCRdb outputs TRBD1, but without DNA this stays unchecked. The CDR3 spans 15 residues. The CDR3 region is CASSPQGPRSHGYTF.

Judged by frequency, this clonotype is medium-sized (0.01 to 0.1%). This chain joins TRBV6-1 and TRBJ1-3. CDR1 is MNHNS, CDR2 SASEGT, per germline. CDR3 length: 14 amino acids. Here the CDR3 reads CASMPMNSGNTIYF.

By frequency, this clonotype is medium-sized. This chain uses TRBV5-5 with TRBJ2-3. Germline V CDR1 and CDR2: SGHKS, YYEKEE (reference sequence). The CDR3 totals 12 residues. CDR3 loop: CASRKITDTQYF.

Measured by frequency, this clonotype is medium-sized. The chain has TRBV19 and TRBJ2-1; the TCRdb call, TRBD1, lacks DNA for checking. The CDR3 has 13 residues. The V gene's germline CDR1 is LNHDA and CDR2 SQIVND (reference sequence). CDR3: CASMGQGAGEQFF.

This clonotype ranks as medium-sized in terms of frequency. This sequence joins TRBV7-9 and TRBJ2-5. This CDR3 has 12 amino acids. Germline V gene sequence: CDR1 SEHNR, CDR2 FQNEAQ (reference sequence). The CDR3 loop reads CASSSLRKTQYF.

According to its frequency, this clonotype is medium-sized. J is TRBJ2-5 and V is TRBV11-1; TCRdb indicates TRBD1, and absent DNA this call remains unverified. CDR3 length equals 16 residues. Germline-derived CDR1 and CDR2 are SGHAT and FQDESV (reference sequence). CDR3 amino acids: CASSFRPGTGGETQYF.

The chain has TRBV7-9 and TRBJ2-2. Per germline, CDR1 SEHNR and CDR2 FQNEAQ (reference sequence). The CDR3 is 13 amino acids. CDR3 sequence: CASSLAQAGELFF. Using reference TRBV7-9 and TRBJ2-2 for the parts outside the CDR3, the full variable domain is DTGVSQNPRHKITKRGQNVTFRCDPISEHNRLYWYRQTLGQGPEFLTYFQNEAQLEKSRLLSDRFSAERPKGSFSTLEIQRTEQGDSAMYLCASSLAQAGELFFGEGSRLTVL.

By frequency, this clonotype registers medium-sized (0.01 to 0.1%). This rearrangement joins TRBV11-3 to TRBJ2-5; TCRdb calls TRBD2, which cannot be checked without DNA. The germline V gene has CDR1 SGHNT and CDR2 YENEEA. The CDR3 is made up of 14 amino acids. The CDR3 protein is CASRNYREGETQYF. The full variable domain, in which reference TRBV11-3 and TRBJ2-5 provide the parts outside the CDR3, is EAGVVQSPRYKIIEKKQPVAFWCNPISGHNTLYWYLQNLGQGPELLIRYENEEAVDDSQLPKDRFSAERLKGVDSTLKIQPAELGDSAVYLCASRNYREGETQYFGPGTRLLVL.

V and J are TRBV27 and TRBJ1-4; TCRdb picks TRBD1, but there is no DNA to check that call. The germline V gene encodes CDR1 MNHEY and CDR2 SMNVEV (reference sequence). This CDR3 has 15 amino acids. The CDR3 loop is CASSSWTGFNEKLFF.

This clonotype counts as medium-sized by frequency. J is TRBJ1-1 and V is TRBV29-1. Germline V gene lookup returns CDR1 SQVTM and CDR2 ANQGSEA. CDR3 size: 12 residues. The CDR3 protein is CSVDTGDTEAFF.

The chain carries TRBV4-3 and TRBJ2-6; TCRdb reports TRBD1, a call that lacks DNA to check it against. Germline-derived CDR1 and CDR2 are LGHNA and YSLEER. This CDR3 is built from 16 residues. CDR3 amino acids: CASSQETGTGANVLTF.

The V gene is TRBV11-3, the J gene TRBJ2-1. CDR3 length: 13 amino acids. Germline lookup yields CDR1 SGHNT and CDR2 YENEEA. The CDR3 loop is CASSPFLPSEQFF.

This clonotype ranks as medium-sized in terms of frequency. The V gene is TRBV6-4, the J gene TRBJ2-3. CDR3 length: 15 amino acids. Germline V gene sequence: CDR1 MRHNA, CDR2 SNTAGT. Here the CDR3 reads CASAQASGEADTQYF.

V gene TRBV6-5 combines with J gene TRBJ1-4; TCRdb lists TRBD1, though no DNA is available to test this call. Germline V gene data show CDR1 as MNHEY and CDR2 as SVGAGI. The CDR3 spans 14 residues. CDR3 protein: CASSAGTGREKLFF.